This note documents a single TCR beta chain sequence. This clone was counted once. This clone's antigen is unknown. Per-base quality was not reported, and no clone a single base away is much larger than it. The data originate from a study of blood T cell repertoires in COVID-19 (dated by TCRdb to 2019 to 2021). Some background on the complete study: The collaborator samples originated in the United States, Italy and Spain and spanned the acute and convalescent phases of COVID-19. The prospective study material was composed of cDNA or gDNA derived from T cells, B-cell-depleted T cells, or PBMCs. Subjects who had been exposed to COVID-19, were actively infected with it, or had recovered from it provided the deeply sampled blood TCRbeta repertoires that made up the dataset. The repertoires were released in a freely available public database meant as a resource for research on the immune response to SARS-CoV-2. Samples were obtained from the ongoing ImmuneRACE study (first 160 participants) and from 1,000 to 1,500 subjects provided by 6 global collaborators. A de-identified subject ID, COVID-19 status, age in years and sex were almost always included in the sample metadata. Where HLA class I and class II types were available, the types were taken from metadata supplied by the sample provider, not from assay-based typing.

In the germline V gene, CDR1 corresponds to SGHAT and CDR2 to FQNNGV. Inclusive of the bounding cysteine and phenylalanine, the CDR3 is 19 residues long. CDR3 DNA only is kept here, 57 bases in frame from base 1. V drops 2 bases and J drops 4 bases, leaving 26 bases in between. The immunoSEQ Assay, a bias-controlled multiplex PCR, was used to amplify TCRbeta CDR3 regions from genomic DNA. For the original study's pipeline: The number of nucleated cells in each sample was estimated by amplification of reference gene primers within the assay. Sequence reads were collapsed and filtered to measure the absolute abundance of every unique TCRbeta CDR3 rearrangement. Productive Simpson clonality was computed per sample as the square root of Simpson's diversity index over productive rearrangements. What TCRdb holds here is the immuneACCESS table cut down to in-frame rearrangements. Part of the clones is not present; checked against another copy, under half of the missing clones reflect an unresolved V gene, and the others are unexplained. V and J calls plus clone size are reproduced from that table; the DNA served to infer D and trimming. For this sample there are 250,000 or so clones; 70% to 90% appear just once. The top ten constitute 6.2% of the sample.

What the research found in general, with its limitations: The amount of clinical and demographic metadata varied by source and participant and was provided uncurated.

Collaborating institutions collected whole blood in K2EDTA tubes following their own protocols. Collaborator samples were shipped for TCRbeta analysis as frozen whole blood, isolated PBMCs, or DNA extracted from either sample type. Sequencing was carried out using peripheral blood. This TCR was sampled from a man in his sixties with acute or convalescent COVID-19. The chain was built from TRBV11-2 and TRBJ1-1, with the D gene call left open. The nucleotide sequence reads TGTGCCAGCAGCTTAAGGTACAGACCAGAAGACCACATGGGCACTGAAGCTTTCTTT. Translated, it reads CASSLRYRPEDHMGTEAFF.